This T cell receptor (beta chain) was captured in a study of T cells after yellow fever vaccination. The germline gives CDR1 DFQATT, CDR2 SNEGSKA (reference sequence). V trimming: 0 bases; J trimming: 3 bases; junction bases outside the gene matches: 8. The CDR3 consists of 15 residues. A remark on this clonotype: Its antigen remains unknown.

General study points: Clonotypes found in both CD4 and CD8 compartments made up a small share.

Researchers made TCR cDNA using 5'RACE template switching, and this step added a universal primer site and UMIs. One entry per CDR3 protein, called by TCRdb with MiXCR from the 5' RACE reads. The sample records 350,000 to 450,000 distinct CDR3 sequences, approximately 5.7% being singletons. Specimen: PBMCs, collected 5 days after the yellow fever booster vaccination. This clonotype originated in a young man who received the YFV17D yellow fever vaccine. The chain uses TRBV20-1 and TRBJ2-7, with 7 bases fitting TRBD1. This CDR3 reads CSARDSPGGVYEQYF. The CDR3 bases are TGCAGTGCTAGAGATAGTCCAGGGGGTGTCTACGAGCAGTACTTC.